This passage covers 30 T cell receptor beta chains from one sample sequenced in a study of cytotoxic CD8 clonotypes in ibrutinib-treated CLL. TCRdb's table, derived via immunoSEQ multiplex PCR, lists solely in-frame clones and lacks some. Here the sample spans over 140,000 clones, approximately 80% being singletons. The source was PBMCs, collected after 36 months of ibrutinib treatment. The receptors were gathered from a human donor with chronic lymphocytic leukemia.

The CDR3 DNA reads TGTGCCATCAGTTGGACGGGAACTCGAACCGCTGAAGCTTTCTTT. As protein: CAISWTGTRTAEAFF. The gene calls are TRBV10-3 and TRBJ1-1; D remains unclear. This CDR3 is 15 amino acids long. The germline V and J ends were trimmed by 5 bases and 6 bases, with 19 bases remaining between them. Germline lookup yields CDR1 ENHRY and CDR2 SYGVKD.

This clone appeared a few times. The CDR3 here is CASSLGAGLFTEAFF. CDR3 DNA sequence: TGTGCCAGCAGCTTAGGAGCAGGGCTTTTCACTGAAGCTTTCTTT. The chain combines TRBV7-9 with TRBJ1-1; perhaps TRBD1 as D (5 bases). This CDR3 comprises 15 residues. Trimming took 1 base from V and 4 from J, leaving 13 bases between them. Germline V gene sequence: CDR1 SEHNR, CDR2 FQNEAQ (reference sequence).

The rearrangement joins TRBV7-9 to TRBJ2-2; D perhaps matches TRBD2 (5 bases). Trimming removed 8 bases from V and 0 bases from J, with 13 bases in between. The CDR3 extends over 15 amino acids. In germline, CDR1 is SEHNR, CDR2 FQNEAQ (reference sequence). CDR3 nucleotides: TGTGCCAGCCCCCGCAAGCGGACGAACACCGGGGAGCTGTTTTTT. Its translation is CASPRKRTNTGELFF. The complete variable domain, with remaining parts taken from reference TRBV7-9 and TRBJ2-2, reads DTGVSQNPRHKITKRGQNVTFRCDPISEHNRLYWYRQTLGQGPEFLTYFQNEAQLEKSRLLSDRFSAERPKGSFSTLEIQRTEQGDSAMYLCASPRKRTNTGELFFGEGSRLTVL.

The J gene is TRBJ2-1, the V gene TRBV4-1; 8 bases map to TRBD2. CDR3 length: 15 residues. Per germline, CDR1 MGHRA and CDR2 YSYEKL. V lost 0 bases and J lost 7; bases outside the gene matches: 5. This CDR3 reads CASSQETGGPNEQFF. The DNA of the CDR3 is TGCGCCAGCAGCCAAGAAACGGGAGGGCCTAATGAGCAGTTCTTC.

The V call is TRBV5-1, the J call TRBJ1-1; D not resolved. Germline CDR1 and CDR2: SGHRS and YFSETQ. Trimming took 5 bases from V and 2 from J, leaving 13 bases between them. The CDR3 contains 14 residues. The CDR3 spells CASSVGKGNTEAFF. The CDR3 DNA follows: TGCGCCAGCAGTGTGGGCAAAGGCAACACTGAAGCTTTCTTT.

The V call is TRBV4-1, the J call TRBJ2-3; TRBD1 aligns across 12 bases. The CDR3 runs to 17 residues. V trimming: 0 bases; J trimming: 9 bases; junction bases outside the gene matches: 10. Germline V gene data show CDR1 as MGHRA and CDR2 as YSYEKL. For the CDR3, the DNA is TGCGCCAGCAGCCAAGACCATCCGGGACAGGGGGCTTGGACGCAGTATTTT. It specifies CASSQDHPGQGAWTQYF.

The chain uses TRBV5-1 and TRBJ2-5; no reliable D call. CDR1 and CDR2 (germline): SGHRS, YFSETQ. This CDR3 is 12 amino acids long. Trimming shortened V by 5 bases and J by 3 bases, and 8 bases separated the two germline ends. The CDR3 bases are TGCGCCAGCAGGGCCCGGGAAGAGACCCAGTACTTC. It yields the protein CASRAREETQYF.

The V and J genes are TRBV15 and TRBJ1-6; no firm D call. The ends were cut back, 6 bases at V and 4 bases at J, with 7 bases in the middle. CDR1 is LNHNV, CDR2 YYDKDF, per germline (reference sequence). CDR3 length: 13 residues. The CDR3 loop reads CATSTEYNSPLHF. The CDR3 nucleotides are TGTGCCACCAGTACAGAATATAATTCACCCCTCCACTTT.

This chain uses TRBV2 with TRBJ1-5; D gene uncertain. The CDR3 has 15 residues. Trimming removed 7 bases at V and 2 bases at J, with 15 bases between. Germline assignment: CDR1 SNHLY and CDR2 FYNNEI. The CDR3 nucleotides are TGTGCCAGCAAAACGGGATTTGGCGGCAATCAGCCCCAGCATTTT. Encoded protein: CASKTGFGGNQPQHF.

This clone was counted a few times. J is TRBJ2-2 and V is TRBV2; no firm D call. From germline, CDR1 is SNHLY and CDR2 FYNNEI. This CDR3 is built from 10 residues. The V and J ends lost 8 bases and 6 bases respectively, with 4 bases between them. CDR3 bases: TGTGCCAGCGGACCCGGGGAGCTGTTTTTT. Translated, it gives CASGPGELFF.

The CDR3 sequence is CASSEQGYYEQYF. In DNA form, the CDR3 reads TGTGCCAGCAGTGAACAGGGGTACTACGAGCAGTACTTC. The chain carries TRBV2 and TRBJ2-7, with D possibly being TRBD1 (6 bases). V dropped 2 bases and J dropped 3 bases, with 8 bases sitting between them. There are 13 residues in the CDR3. CDR1 is SNHLY, CDR2 FYNNEI, per germline.

The chain has TRBV18 and TRBJ2-7; a weak D match, TRBD1 (5 bases). The CDR3 sequence is 14 residues long. Trimming shortened V by 1 base and J by 6 bases, and 13 bases separated the two germline ends. CDR1 and CDR2 from the germline V gene are KGHSH and LQKENI. The CDR3 nucleotides are TGTGCCAGCTCACCACAGGGTCCTAGGGGCGAGCAGTACTTC. Translating it yields CASSPQGPRGEQYF.

The chain joins TRBV28 to TRBJ1-3; 8 positions match TRBD1. The CDR3 consists of 17 residues. The germline gives CDR1 MDHEN, CDR2 SYDVKM. Germline trimming cut 3 bases from V and 2 bases from J; bases unmatched to any gene: 9. This CDR3 reads CASSLGTGTWAGNTIYF. CDR3 DNA sequence: TGTGCCAGCAGTTTGGGGACAGGTACCTGGGCTGGAAACACCATATATTTT.

The chain employs TRBV6-5 and TRBJ2-7, with D perhaps given as TRBD1 or TRBD2 (5 bases each). Germline-derived CDR1 and CDR2 are MNHEY and SVGAGI. V lost 7 bases, J lost 4 bases, and 14 bases lay in between. The CDR3 consists of 13 residues. CDR3 sequence (DNA): TGTGCCAGCAAGCCAGGGCGCGGGTACGAGCAGTACTTC. Translating gives CASKPGRGYEQYF.

The gene calls are TRBV2 and TRBJ2-5; D might be TRBD1 (5 bases). The closer fit of TRBJ2-7 to the DNA end suggests the J call may be wrong. Looked up from germline, CDR1 is SNHLY and CDR2 is FYNNEI. CDR3 length equals 14 residues. CDR3 sequence: CASRDPGIWNEQYF. In nucleotides, the CDR3 is TGTGCCAGCAGGGACCCAGGGATATGGAACGAGCAGTACTTC.

The chain combines TRBV2 with TRBJ2-1; D is unresolved. Germline CDR1 SNHLY, CDR2 FYNNEI. V was shortened by 5 bases and J by 4 bases, with 3 bases between the two germline ends. This CDR3 comprises 11 residues. The CDR3 spells CASSYYNEQFF. The DNA of the CDR3 is TGTGCCAGCAGTTATTACAATGAGCAGTTCTTC. The full variable domain, rest sourced from reference TRBV2 and TRBJ2-1, is EPEVTQTPSHQVTQMGQEVILRCVPISNHLYFYWYRQILGQKVEFLVSFYNNEISEKSEIFDDQFSVERPDGSNFTLKIRSTKLEDSAMYFCASSYYNEQFFGPGTRLTVL.

This chain joins TRBV5-1 and TRBJ1-4; 9 positions match TRBD1. J lost 4 bases, V lost 0 bases, and 1 base had no gene match. This CDR3 is 15 amino acids long. Germline-derived CDR1 and CDR2 are SGHRS and YFSETQ. CDR3 sequence (DNA): TGCGCCAGCAGCTTGGGGGACAGGGTTAATGAAAAACTGTTTTTT. Protein: CASSLGDRVNEKLFF.

V gene TRBV10-2 combines with J gene TRBJ1-1; 12 bases align to TRBD1. The V segment lost 5 bases and the J segment 5 bases; nucleotides outside the gene matches: 3. CDR1 WSHSY and CDR2 SAAADI come from the germline V gene. This CDR3 has 14 residues. The CDR3 protein is CASSRDRGQTEAFF. The CDR3 DNA reads TGCGCCAGCAGTAGGGACAGGGGGCAAACTGAAGCTTTCTTT.

The chain couples TRBV29-1 to TRBJ2-3; D not certain. The germline gives CDR1 SQVTM, CDR2 ANQGSEA. V was clipped by 2 bases and J by 2 bases, with 2 bases between them. This CDR3 has 11 residues. The CDR3 DNA sequence: TGCAGCGTTGAACCCACAGATACGCAGTATTTT. It yields the protein CSVEPTDTQYF.

The rearrangement joins TRBV6-4 to TRBJ2-1; TRBD2 agrees at 8 bases. V was clipped by 3 bases and J by 0 bases; unmatched bases: 4. CDR1 and CDR2 (germline): MRHNA, SNTAGT. The CDR3 length is 16 residues. The CDR3 is CASSDKRGSSYNEQFF. The CDR3 bases are TGTGCCAGCAGTGATAAGCGGGGGAGCTCCTACAATGAGCAGTTCTTC.

This clone was observed a few times. This chain joins TRBV30 and TRBJ1-5; no clear D gene. The V end was cut by 1 base, the J end by 9 bases, with 16 bases between. Germline CDR1 is GTSNPN and CDR2 is SVGIG (reference sequence). This CDR3 is 14 amino acids long. CDR3 nucleotide sequence: TGTGCCTGGAGTGAAGCAGCAAGGCAAGGGCCCCAGCATTTT. This gives the protein CAWSEAARQGPQHF.

This clone was seen a single time. The chain uses TRBV25-1 and TRBJ2-3, with 12 positions matching TRBD2. V trimming: 6 bases; J trimming: 4 bases; junction bases outside the gene matches: 14. From germline, CDR1 is MGHDK and CDR2 SYGVNS. The CDR3 sequence is 18 residues long. CDR3 sequence: CASSVTSGGPSRSDTQYF. The DNA for the CDR3 is TGTGCCAGCAGCGTGACTAGCGGGGGACCATCTCGATCAGATACGCAGTATTTT.

The chain employs TRBV28 and TRBJ1-2; D remains ambiguous. Per the germline V gene, CDR1 is MDHEN and CDR2 is SYDVKM. CDR3 size: 12 residues. V lost 6 bases to trimming and J lost 10 bases, with 15 bases between them. The CDR3 loop reads CASSAGSRNYTF. DNA of the CDR3: TGTGCCAGCAGCGCAGGTTCACGGAACTACACCTTC.

The chain uses TRBV28 and TRBJ2-4; D remains unclear. Germline CDR1 is MDHEN and CDR2 is SYDVKM. The CDR3 loop spans 14 amino acids. The ends were cut back, 9 bases at V and 0 bases at J, with 12 bases in the middle. CDR3: CASKGILAKNIQYF. The CDR3 DNA reads TGTGCCAGTAAAGGGATTCTAGCCAAAAACATTCAGTACTTC.

The rearrangement uses TRBV12-2 and TRBJ2-7; the table's TRBD2 call for D was not verified on the DNA. TRBV12-2 is listed as a pseudogene. The CDR3 has 14 amino acids. The CDR3 spells CASRLVEAHYEQYF. CDR3 nucleotide sequence: TGTGCAAGTCGCTTAGTGGAGGCCCACTACGAGCAGTACTTC.

The chain joins TRBV6-5 to TRBJ1-3; D unclear. V gave up 8 bases and J gave up 4 bases, with 15 bases separating them. CDR3 size: 14 residues. The germline gives CDR1 MNHEY, CDR2 SVGAGI. DNA for the CDR3: TGTGCCAGCCGCCGGCGGCAGATCGGAAACACCATATATTTT. Translation: CASRRRQIGNTIYF.

The rearrangement links TRBV6-1 to TRBJ2-1, with TRBD2 identical over 11 bases. This CDR3 is 13 amino acids long. V lost 6 bases to trimming and J lost 10 bases; unmatched junction nucleotides: 5. The germline gives CDR1 MNHNS, CDR2 SASEGT. DNA of the CDR3: TGTGCCAGCAGACTAGCGGGAGTTGGAGAGCAGTTCTTC. Translating gives CASRLAGVGEQFF.

This chain links TRBV6-6 with TRBJ2-1; a weak D match, TRBD2 (5 bases). V was trimmed by 10 bases and J by 4 bases, leaving 17 bases between them. From germline, CDR1 is MNHNY and CDR2 SVGAGI (reference sequence). CDR3 length equals 14 residues. The CDR3 is CATLFPGGYNEQFF. CDR3 DNA: TGTGCCACCCTATTTCCGGGCGGGTACAATGAGCAGTTCTTC.

This clone was found a few times. The chain combines TRBV4-1 with TRBJ2-7, with D perhaps matching TRBD1 (6 bases). CDR3 length: 14 residues. V was trimmed by 3 bases and J by 2 bases, leaving 11 bases between them. Germline V gene sequence: CDR1 MGHRA, CDR2 YSYEKL. The CDR3 spells CASSHRGRTYEQYF. The CDR3 DNA reads as TGCGCCAGCAGCCACAGGGGTCGGACCTACGAGCAGTACTTC.

This chain joins TRBV5-1 and TRBJ2-1; TRBD2 might be the D (6 bases). CDR3 length: 14 residues. The V end was cut by 3 bases, the J end by 3 bases, with 10 bases between. The germline V gene encodes CDR1 SGHRS and CDR2 YFSETQ. The CDR3 loop reads CASSSPGLYNEQFF. The DNA for the CDR3 is TGCGCCAGCAGCTCACCGGGACTCTACAATGAGCAGTTCTTC.